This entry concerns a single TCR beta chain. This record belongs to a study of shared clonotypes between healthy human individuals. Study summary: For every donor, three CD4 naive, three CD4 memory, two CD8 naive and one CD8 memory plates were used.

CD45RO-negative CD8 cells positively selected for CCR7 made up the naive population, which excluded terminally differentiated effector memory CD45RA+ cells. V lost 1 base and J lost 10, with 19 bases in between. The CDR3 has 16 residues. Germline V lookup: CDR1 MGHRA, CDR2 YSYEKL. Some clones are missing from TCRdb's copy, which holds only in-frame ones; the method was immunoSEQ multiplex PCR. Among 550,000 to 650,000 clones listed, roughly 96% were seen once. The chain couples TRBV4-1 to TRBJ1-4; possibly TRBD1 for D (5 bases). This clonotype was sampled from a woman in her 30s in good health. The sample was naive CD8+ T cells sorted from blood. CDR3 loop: CASSQVGEGAVGKLFF. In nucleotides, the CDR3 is TGCGCCAGCAGCCAAGTTGGGGAAGGGGCAGTCGGAAAACTGTTTTTT.